Below, 32 T cell receptor beta chains from the same sample are listed, as sequenced in a study of T-cell reconstitution after alpha-beta-depleted transplantation in children. The library targeted TCRbeta and was prepared with unique molecular identifiers. TCRdb used MiXCR to reprocess the PCR reads, holding one entry per CDR3 protein. In the table there are about 540,000 distinct CDR3 sequences, around 17% of which are singletons. Source: PBMCs from the stem cell graft donor, taken from the stem cell graft. The receptors were gathered from a human donor who donated a stem cell graft to a child with acute lymphoblastic leukemia.

The chain combines TRBV6-5 with TRBJ2-7; possibly TRBD1 for D (6 bases). The germline gives CDR1 MNHEY, CDR2 SVGAGI. CDR3 size: 13 residues. V was clipped by 6 bases and J by 5 bases, with 14 bases between them. The CDR3 DNA is TGTGCCAGCAGCCCCACAGGGTTCCACGAGCAGTACTTC. Its translation is CASSPTGFHEQYF.

This clonotype was found many times. The rearrangement links TRBV6-1 to TRBJ2-6, with a tentative D call TRBD2 (5 bases). CDR3 length equals 16 residues. Looked up from germline, CDR1 is MNHNS and CDR2 is SASEGT. Trimming shortened V by 5 bases and J by 1 base, and 12 bases separated the two germline ends. The CDR3 coding sequence is TGTGCCAGCAGTCCCGCAGGCGGGTCTGGGGCCAACGTCCTGACTTTC. The encoded protein is CASSPAGGSGANVLTF.

The rearrangement uses TRBV5-1 and TRBJ2-7; 12 positions agree with TRBD2. The germline V gene has CDR1 SGHRS and CDR2 YFSETQ. V gave up 0 bases and J gave up 5 bases; unmatched junction bases: 6. The CDR3 contains 16 residues. CDR3 DNA: TGCGCCAGCAGCTTGGCCGGACTAGCGGGAAGCCACGAGCAGTACTTC. Translated, it gives CASSLAGLAGSHEQYF.

The V call is TRBV13, the J call TRBJ2-1; D is possibly TRBD2 (5 bases). In germline, CDR1 is PRHDT, CDR2 FYEKMQ (reference sequence). V lost 0 bases to trimming and J lost 0 bases, with 9 bases between them. This CDR3 contains 16 residues. CDR3 coding DNA: TGTGCCAGCAGCTTAGGCCTAACTAGCTCCTACAATGAGCAGTTCTTC. This translates into CASSLGLTSSYNEQFF.

The chain carries TRBV27 and TRBJ1-2; D is uncertain. The CDR3 length is 13 residues. Trimming pared 8 bases from V and 0 bases from J, leaving 10 bases between. Germline V gene lookup returns CDR1 MNHEY and CDR2 SMNVEV (reference sequence). The CDR3 coding sequence is TGTGCCAGCGCCCCGACACCTAACTATGGCTACACCTTC. It codes for CASAPTPNYGYTF.

Only a few counts were recorded for this clonotype. The chain uses TRBV12-3 or TRBV12-4 and TRBJ1-4; a weak D match, TRBD1 (5 bases). Trimming left V 4 bases short and J 8 bases short, with 23 bases between. This CDR3 region has 17 residues. The chain's CDR3 is CASSSPRGQIGIEKLFF. In DNA form, the CDR3 reads TGTGCCAGCAGTTCCCCCCGGGGCCAGATCGGAATCGAAAAACTGTTTTTT.

This clonotype was detected only a few times. V usage is TRBV6-6 and J usage is TRBJ2-3; possibly TRBD1 or TRBD2 for D (5 bases each). Per germline, CDR1 MNHNY and CDR2 SVGAGI (reference sequence). The V end was cut by 11 bases, the J end by 1 base, with 10 bases between. The CDR3 has 12 amino acids. In DNA form, the CDR3 reads TGTGCCGTAGAGGGGCGCACAGATACGCAGTATTTT. Its protein is CAVEGRTDTQYF.

This clonotype showed up just a few times. The chain links TRBV29-1 to TRBJ1-2; D is ambiguous. This CDR3 contains 11 residues. The V gene lost 4 bases and the J gene lost 4 bases, with 7 bases spanning the gap. Per the germline V gene, CDR1 is SQVTM and CDR2 is ANQGSEA. This chain's CDR3 is CSVGRGYGYTF. CDR3 DNA: TGCAGCGTTGGGCGGGGCTATGGCTACACCTTC.

The chain has TRBV4-1 and TRBJ1-1; D is perhaps TRBD1 (5 bases). With 0 bases removed from V and 4 bases from J, the gap between germline ends came to 15 bases. This CDR3 region has 16 residues. Germline V CDR1 and CDR2: MGHRA, YSYEKL. The CDR3 DNA reads as TGCGCCAGCAGCCAAGAAAAGGCCCGAAGGGGCACTGAAGCTTTCTTT. Amino acid sequence: CASSQEKARRGTEAFF.

V gene TRBV7-9 combines with J gene TRBJ2-1; 9 nucleotides match TRBD1. The ends lost 5 bases at V and 10 bases at J; junction bases unmatched: 12. The CDR3 is 15 amino acids. Looked up from germline, CDR1 is SEHNR and CDR2 is FQNEAQ (reference sequence). This chain's CDR3 is CASSNIRGTGHEQFF. The DNA for the CDR3 is TGTGCCAGCAGCAATATCCGAGGGACAGGGCACGAGCAGTTCTTC.

V is TRBV6-1 and J is TRBJ2-7; perhaps TRBD1 as D (6 bases). The CDR3 is 17 residues long. V lost 4 bases and J 0 bases, leaving 19 bases between the germline ends. Germline-derived CDR1 and CDR2 are MNHNS and SASEGT. The chain's CDR3 is CASSAEGWTESSYEQYF. The CDR3 bases are TGTGCCAGCAGTGCTGAAGGTTGGACAGAGAGCTCCTACGAGCAGTACTTC.

A few counts support this clonotype. This chain joins TRBV18 and TRBJ2-4; possible D gene TRBD2, 6 bases. There are 15 residues in the CDR3. Germline V gene data show CDR1 as KGHSH and CDR2 as LQKENI. V was trimmed by 8 bases and J by 0 bases, leaving 14 bases between them. The CDR3 region has the DNA TGTGCCAGCAGCCCACCGGGACTAGCCAAAAACATTCAGTACTTC. Translated: CASSPPGLAKNIQYF.

The chain employs TRBV4-1 and TRBJ2-7; 14 positions agree with TRBD2. J lost 7 bases, V lost 3 bases, and 5 bases had no gene match. The CDR3 is 15 amino acids. CDR1 is MGHRA and CDR2 is YSYEKL in the germline V gene. CDR3 in DNA: TGCGCCAGCAGCCAGGGACTAGCGGGAGTATGGGAGCAGTACTTC. Protein product: CASSQGLAGVWEQYF.

This chain uses TRBV7-3 with TRBJ2-2; D is perhaps TRBD1 or TRBD2 (5 bases each). The V gene lost 1 base and the J gene lost 6 bases, with 15 bases spanning the gap. Germline loops: CDR1 SGHTA, CDR2 FQGTGA. The CDR3 runs 16 residues. The CDR3 nucleotides read TGTGCCAGCAGCTTAATAGCTGGGGGATTCCCCGGGGAGCTGTTTTTT. Its translation: CASSLIAGGFPGELFF.

This clonotype has a handful of counts. V gene TRBV20-1 combines with J gene TRBJ1-1, with unresolved D. V lost 6 bases and J lost 10, with 6 bases in between. This CDR3 contains 8 residues. Germline CDR1 is DFQATT and CDR2 is SNEGSKA (reference sequence). The CDR3 region has the DNA TGCAGTGCCTACTCAGCTTTCTTT. Protein product: CSAYSAFF.

This clonotype occurred a few times. The chain carries TRBV9 and TRBJ2-7; 10 positions match TRBD2. Germline V gene data show CDR1 as SGDLS and CDR2 as YYNGEE. V lost 2 bases, J lost 4 bases, and 9 bases stayed unmatched. There are 16 residues in the CDR3. The CDR3 DNA is TGTGCCAGCAGCGTCCCGAAGCGGGAGGGCGCGTACGAGCAGTACTTC. Translation: CASSVPKREGAYEQYF.

This clonotype was counted only a few times. This chain links TRBV7-9 with TRBJ2-1; no reliable D call. Germline CDR1 is SEHNR and CDR2 is FQNEAQ (reference sequence). CDR3 length: 13 amino acids. The V and J ends lost 3 bases and 6 bases respectively, with 9 bases between them. The CDR3 sequence: CASSFIGSNEQFF. DNA for the CDR3: TGTGCCAGCAGCTTCATAGGAAGCAATGAGCAGTTCTTC.

This clonotype was detected a few times. The V call is TRBV7-8, the J call TRBJ2-3, with 10 bases fitting TRBD2. CDR3 length: 14 residues. After removal of 5 bases from V and 4 bases from J, the junction contained 3 bases not matched to a gene. The germline V gene encodes CDR1 SGHVS and CDR2 FQNEAQ. The CDR3 reads CASSALAGADTQYF. The CDR3 nucleotides are TGTGCCAGCAGCGCCCTAGCGGGAGCAGATACGCAGTATTTT.

In its sample, this clonotype was seen many times. The chain employs TRBV20-1 and TRBJ2-2, with no clear D. CDR1 is DFQATT, CDR2 SNEGSKA, per germline (reference sequence). Trimming took 3 bases from V and 6 from J, leaving 8 bases between them. The CDR3 loop spans 12 amino acids. CDR3 region: CSASALAGELFF. The CDR3 DNA is TGCAGTGCTAGTGCTTTGGCCGGGGAGCTGTTTTTT.

This clonotype showed up many times. The V call is TRBV5-1, the J call TRBJ2-1; 8 positions match TRBD2. V was pared by 2 bases and J by 2 bases, with 0 bases of the junction left unmatched. This CDR3 is built from 14 residues. Germline CDR1 and CDR2: SGHRS and YFSETQ. The CDR3 loop is CASSFSGTYNEQFF. DNA of the CDR3: TGCGCCAGCAGCTTTAGCGGGACCTACAATGAGCAGTTCTTC. Together with reference TRBV5-1 and TRBJ2-1, the CDR3 gives the full variable domain: KAGVTQTPRYLIKTRGQQVTLSCSPISGHRSVSWYQQTPGQGLQFLFEYFSETQRNKGNFPGRFSGRQFSNSRSEMNVSTLELGDSALYLCASSFSGTYNEQFFGPGTRLTVL.

The chain has TRBV6-2 or TRBV6-3 and TRBJ2-1; D is ambiguous. This CDR3 region has 12 residues. Trimming left V 2 bases short and J 7 bases short, with 6 bases between. From germline, CDR1 is MNHEY and CDR2 SVGEGT. The CDR3 is CASSYLSNEQFF. In DNA, the CDR3 is TGTGCCAGCAGTTACCTGTCAAATGAGCAGTTCTTC.

In nucleotides, the CDR3 is TGTGCCAGCAGTTTCTGGGACAGGGAAAAACTGTTTTTT. Translating it yields CASSFWDREKLFF. The rearrangement uses TRBV12-3 or TRBV12-4 and TRBJ1-4; 8 nucleotides align to TRBD1. The CDR3 is 13 residues long. J lost 8 bases, V lost 3 bases, and 2 bases had no gene match.

This clonotype was seen more than once but under ten times. The chain employs TRBV5-1 and TRBJ2-7; D is undetermined. Trimming cost V 4 bases and J 2 bases, with 13 bases left between them. This CDR3 spans 14 amino acids. CDR1 and CDR2 from the germline V gene are SGHRS and YFSETQ. CDR3 in amino acids: CASSPEIPTYEQYF. The CDR3, as DNA: TGCGCCAGCAGCCCCGAGATACCCACCTACGAGCAGTACTTC.

J is TRBJ2-5 and V is TRBV29-1; tentative D call: TRBD2 (6 bases). The V gene's germline CDR1 is SQVTM and CDR2 ANQGSEA. Trimming took off 5 bases at V and 6 bases at J, with 16 bases between the two ends. The CDR3 has 13 residues. CDR3 in DNA: TGCAGCGTTTCCTCTACGGAGGGACAGACCCAGTACTTC. As protein: CSVSSTEGQTQYF.

This clonotype was counted many times. The chain is built from TRBV6-6 and TRBJ2-3; no reliable D call. This CDR3 region has 12 residues. Germline V lookup: CDR1 MNHNY, CDR2 SVGAGI (reference sequence). With 3 bases removed from V and 6 bases from J, the gap between germline ends came to 7 bases. The CDR3 DNA reads TGTGCCAGCAGTTATGGGCGGGATACGCAGTATTTT. It encodes CASSYGRDTQYF.

In its sample, this clonotype was seen a few times. V is TRBV12-3 or TRBV12-4 and J is TRBJ2-1; 8 nucleotides agree with TRBD2. The CDR3 extends over 16 amino acids. V gave up 3 bases and J gave up 8 bases; unmatched junction bases: 12. Written as DNA, the CDR3 is TGTGCCAGCAGTTTCAAACGGCGGGAGGTGGTCTATGAGCAGTTCTTC. The encoded protein is CASSFKRREVVYEQFF.

This clonotype was seen a few times. The genes are TRBV7-8 and TRBJ2-1; 11 nucleotides match TRBD2. The CDR3 covers 16 residues. V dropped 2 bases and J dropped 3; count of bases not matched to a gene: 3. Looked up from germline, CDR1 is SGHVS and CDR2 is FQNEAQ. The CDR3 loop is CASSLKGLADYNEQFF. The DNA of the CDR3 is TGTGCCAGCAGCTTAAAGGGACTAGCGGACTACAATGAGCAGTTCTTC.

This clonotype has just a few counts. The gene calls are TRBV5-1 and TRBJ1-1, with a possible D match to TRBD1 (6 bases). This CDR3 is built from 14 residues. V lost 2 bases and J lost 4, with 12 bases in between. Germline V gene lookup returns CDR1 SGHRS and CDR2 YFSETQ. CDR3 amino acids: CASSLQGSITEAFF. The DNA of the CDR3 is TGCGCCAGCAGCTTACAGGGTTCCATCACTGAAGCTTTCTTT.

A remark on this clonotype: The junction differs from germline at one of its ends, possibly a read error. This chain connects TRBV5-1 to TRBJ2-7; D possibly corresponds to TRBD1 (6 bases). Germline-derived CDR1 and CDR2 are SGHRS and YFSETQ. CDR3 length: 16 residues. The CDR3 reads CVSSLAQDSLSYEQYF. CDR3 DNA: TGCGTCAGCAGCTTGGCCCAGGACAGTTTATCCTACGAGCAGTACTTC. Supplemented by reference TRBV5-1 and TRBJ2-7, the full variable domain reads KAGVTQTPRYLIKTRGQQVTLSCSPISGHRSVSWYQQTPGQGLQFLFEYFSETQRNKGNFPGRFSGRQFSNSRSEMNVSTLELGDSALYLCVSSLAQDSLSYEQYFGPGTRLTVT.

In its sample, this clonotype was seen a few times. The chain couples TRBV28 to TRBJ1-5; 8 nucleotides align to TRBD1. The CDR3 is 16 amino acids. Germline values: CDR1 MDHEN, CDR2 SYDVKM. Trimming removed 8 bases from V and 5 bases from J; junction bases left unmatched: 14. This CDR3 is CASGHTWTGRDQPQHF. The CDR3, as DNA: TGTGCCAGCGGGCATACCTGGACAGGGAGGGATCAGCCCCAGCATTTT.

This clonotype came up a few times. This chain joins TRBV12-3 or TRBV12-4 and TRBJ1-1; D perhaps matches TRBD1 (6 bases). The CDR3 is made up of 16 amino acids. Trimming stripped 4 bases from V and 4 bases from J, with 19 bases between. The CDR3 sequence is CASSSLPGMGATEAFF. In DNA, the CDR3 is TGTGCCAGCAGTTCACTCCCAGGGATGGGGGCCACTGAAGCTTTCTTT.

The V gene is TRBV6-5, the J gene TRBJ2-1; D is perhaps TRBD1 (6 bases). Germline V gene data show CDR1 as MNHEY and CDR2 as SVGAGI. The CDR3 has 18 residues. Between the trimmed V and J ends, which lost 2 bases and 2 bases, there was a span of 19 bases. The CDR3 DNA follows: TGTGCCAGCAGTTACCCTACAGGGTCTAGAGGAACCTACAATGAGCAGTTCTTC. Translation: CASSYPTGSRGTYNEQFF.